This T cell receptor beta chain was identified in a study of T cells in localized non-small cell lung cancer. Notes on this clone: Its target is unknown.

Clones were read by immunoSEQ multiplex PCR, and TCRdb kept only the in-frame ones, dropping some. Of about 5,000 clones in the sample, approximately 30% are singletons; the top ten hold around 4.5%. Findings of the study overall: Longer overall survival was seen with higher T cell density measured in blood. Highest T cell clonality was seen in uninvolved adjacent lung, surpassing that measured in tumor. One tumor region alone was sequenced, and heterogeneity therefore remains possible. Within adjacent lung there appeared a median approximately 58 of the top 100 tumor clones.

The V gene end was trimmed by 1 base and the J gene end by 2 bases; junction bases not matched to a gene: 2. Germline values: CDR1 LNHDA, CDR2 SQIVND (reference sequence). The CDR3 is 16 residues long. This sequence originates from a man aged 40 to 69 with stage III squamous cell lung carcinoma. V gene TRBV19 combines with J gene TRBJ1-5; 10 bases fit TRBD1. The source material was lung tumor tissue, sampled before any cancer treatment. DNA for the CDR3: TGTGCCAGTAGTATAGGTGGGACAGGGGGCAATCAGCCCCAGCATTTT. Translated: CASSIGGTGGNQPQHF.